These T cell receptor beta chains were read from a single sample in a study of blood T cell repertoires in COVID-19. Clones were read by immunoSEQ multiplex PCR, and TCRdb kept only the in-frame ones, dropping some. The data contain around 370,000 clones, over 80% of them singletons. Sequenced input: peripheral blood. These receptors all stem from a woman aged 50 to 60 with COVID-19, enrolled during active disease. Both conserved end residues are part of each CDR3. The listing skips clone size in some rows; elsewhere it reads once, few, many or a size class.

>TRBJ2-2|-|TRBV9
CASSVQRQGSTGELFF
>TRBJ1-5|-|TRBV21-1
CVGTGASNQPQHF
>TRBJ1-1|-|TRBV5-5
CASSLGPGQGSTNTEAFF
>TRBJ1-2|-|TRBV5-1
CASSLYQGALGYTF
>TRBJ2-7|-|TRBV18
CASSAPSGQSYEQYF
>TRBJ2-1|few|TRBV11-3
CASSLDGLAAYNEQFF
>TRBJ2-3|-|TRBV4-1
CASAASAHTDTQYF
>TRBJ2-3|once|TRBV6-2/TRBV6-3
CASSYQGSITDTQYF
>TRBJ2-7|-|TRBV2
CASSDVGQGYPSYEQYF
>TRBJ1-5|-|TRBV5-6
CASSPRGVGQPQHF
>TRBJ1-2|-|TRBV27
CASSSRGGGYGYTF
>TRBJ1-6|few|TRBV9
CASRRDSYTSPLHF
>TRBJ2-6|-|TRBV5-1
CASCRVGGANVLTF
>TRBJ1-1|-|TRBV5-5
CASSLVQGLNTEAFF
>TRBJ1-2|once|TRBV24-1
CATSGSPGGGYTF
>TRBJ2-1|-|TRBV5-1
CASSQYGTSGPKSYNEQFF
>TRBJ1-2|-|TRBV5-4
CASSAKTGEYGYTF
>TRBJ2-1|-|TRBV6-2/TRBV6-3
CASSYTRLHNEQFF
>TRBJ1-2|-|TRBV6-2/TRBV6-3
CASSLRTGGTGYTF
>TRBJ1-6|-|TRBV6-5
CASSYGGIENSPLHF
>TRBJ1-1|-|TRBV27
CASSNGQVHTEAFF
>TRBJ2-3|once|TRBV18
CASSPEQGYTDTQYF
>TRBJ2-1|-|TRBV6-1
CASSDPGTGTNEQFF
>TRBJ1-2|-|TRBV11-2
CASSLGEGWGYTF
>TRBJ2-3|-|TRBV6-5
CASRIAGVGDTQYF
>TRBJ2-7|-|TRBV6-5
CASSYSSGKPYEQYF
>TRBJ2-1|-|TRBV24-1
CATSDSTPRGTVNEQFF
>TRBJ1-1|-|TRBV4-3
CASSQGRYTEAFF
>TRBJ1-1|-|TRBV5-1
CASSSGLPVMNTEAFF
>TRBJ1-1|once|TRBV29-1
CSGEGQGAMSTEAFF
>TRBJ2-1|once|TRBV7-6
CASSLVAAGIVGNEQFF
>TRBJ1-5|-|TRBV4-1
CASSQRSLNQPQHF
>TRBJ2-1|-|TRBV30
CAWRTGLSNEQFF
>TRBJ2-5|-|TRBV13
CASSPRTGAETQYF
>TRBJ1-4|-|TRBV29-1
CSVSGTLNEKLFF
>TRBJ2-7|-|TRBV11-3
CASSLGVARGAYF
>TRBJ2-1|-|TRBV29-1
CSVDALSSAYNEQFF
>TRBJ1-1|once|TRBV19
CASSLLQNTEAFF
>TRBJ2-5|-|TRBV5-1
CASSLTSGRALGGETQYF
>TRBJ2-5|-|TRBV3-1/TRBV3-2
CASSRRTSGSQETQYF
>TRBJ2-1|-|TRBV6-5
CASSYTGGEYNEQFF
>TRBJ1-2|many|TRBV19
CASSILNRANYGYTF
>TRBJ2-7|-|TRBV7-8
CASSLGDRGGEQYF
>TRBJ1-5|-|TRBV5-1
CASSQTGHLNQPQHF
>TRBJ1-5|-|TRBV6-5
CASRPGTPNQPQHF
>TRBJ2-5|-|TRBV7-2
CASSRGGQASQETQYF
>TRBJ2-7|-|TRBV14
CASRHGDRGSYEQYF
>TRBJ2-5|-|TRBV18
CASSPYADSNQETQYF
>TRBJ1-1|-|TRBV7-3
CASSPMGQPNTEAFF
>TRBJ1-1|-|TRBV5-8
CASSFQGARNTEAFF
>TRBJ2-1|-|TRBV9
CASSATDREYNEQFF
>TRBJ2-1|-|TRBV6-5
CASSRGQKTYNEQFF
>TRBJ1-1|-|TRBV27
CASSFIYRTGGHTEAFF